The clone carrying this T cell receptor (beta chain) occurred many times. The antigen remains undetermined. The data were obtained in a study of human T cells and chemical hapten exposure. Study results and limitations: Patch test score tracked positively with PT1 expanded TCR counts. No alteration of TCRs above 1 in 1000 frequency was seen with DPC sensitization. It should be noted that donors had alopecia, so their immune response may differ from healthy people's.

The CDR3 covers 15 residues. V dropped 1 base and J dropped 4 bases, with 12 bases sitting between them. The V gene's germline CDR1 is MNHNS and CDR2 SASEGT. TCRdb re-derived calls from the RACE reads in MiXCR, one entry per CDR3 protein. This sample has around 69,000 distinct CDR3 sequences, with 9.8% found just once. The time point: patch test 1, 2 weeks after DPC sensitization. Treatment specified: therapeutic diphenylcyclopropenone sensitization with weekly scalp DPC. Each patch-test visit's blood sample preceded patch application. Sample: whole blood, taken in connection with sensitization to the hapten diphenylcyclopropenone (DPC). The rearrangement joins TRBV6-1 to TRBJ2-3, with D perhaps matching TRBD2 (7 bases). This clonotype originated in a woman aged 40-49 years with alopecia areata. Some clones in this sample may be carry-over from other donors' samples. The DNA for the CDR3 is TGTGCCAGCAGTGAAGAAGGGGGGGGGCCAGATACGCAGTATTTT. Amino acid sequence: CASSEEGGGPDTQYF.